The sequence of this TCR beta chain was determined in a study of T cell responses to AZD1222 COVID-19 vaccine. Remarks on this clone: Its antigen remains unidentified.

The study's findings and limits: Only a handful of AZD1222 recipients tested seropositive at baseline. Within unmutated variant regions lay the reported targets of nearly half of spike-specific TCRs. Clonal diversity was possibly underestimated, and white British individuals and females predominated among donors.

Profiled with immunoSEQ multiplex PCR; TCRdb holds only in-frame clones, not every one. Seen here are roughly 110,000 clones, about 90% observed once, and the top ten hold 4% to 5.5%. Germline CDR1 KGHDR, CDR2 SFDVKD. Losses at the gene ends were 4 bases for V and 4 bases for J; bases not matched to a gene: 7. CDR3 size: 17 residues. Specimen: peripheral blood, collected on day 0 of AZD1222 vaccination. This clonotype was obtained from an adult in good health. V gene TRBV24-1 combines with J gene TRBJ2-2, with 11 bases lining up with TRBD1. CDR3 coding DNA: TGTGCCACCAGTGACACCCGGACAGGGGGCATCACCGGGGAGCTGTTTTTT. Protein product: CATSDTRTGGITGELFF.